These 25 T cell receptor beta chains came from one sample sequenced in a study of tumor-infiltrating lymphocytes in primary liver carcinoma. cDNA specific to TCR beta was made from 500 ng of total RNA, with a constant-region primer employed for priming. What produced the TCR beta libraries was three nested multiplex PCR rounds using slightly modified ARM-PCR. Each of the first two PCR rounds ran around 10 cycles with TRBV1-TRBV30 forward and C-beta reverse primers. A single record per CDR3 protein comes from TCRdb applying MiXCR to the multiplex PCR reads. The sample lists 100,000 to 150,000 distinct CDR3 sequences, around 64% occurring once. Joint extraction of RNA and DNA used roughly 20-33 mg of bulk tissue that was unsorted. The sequencing sample was made of liver tumor tissue from sampling region 3. Stated subset: tumor region T3, left-lateral pole. All receptors derive from a woman aged 60-75 years with primary liver carcinoma and hepatitis B virus infection.

Turning to this clonotype: A read error may account for a junction end that differs from germline. J is TRBJ2-2 and V is TRBV6-1; TRBD2 agrees at 11 bases. Germline assignment: CDR1 MNHNS and CDR2 SASEGT. The length of the CDR3 is 15 residues. CDR3 coding DNA: TGTACCAGCAGTGAGGGACTAGCGGCTACCGGGGAGCTGTTCTTT. As protein: CTSSEGLAATGELFF.

This clonotype was found many times. V gene TRBV4-1 combines with J gene TRBJ2-3; TRBD2 aligns across 15 bases. Per germline, CDR1 MGHRA and CDR2 YSYEKL. Trimming took 1 base from V and 2 from J; bases not matched to a gene: 10. This CDR3 contains 20 residues. The DNA of the CDR3 is TGCGCCAGCAGCCAAGCCCCCCTACGGACTAGCGGGAGGGCCACAGATACGCAGTATTTT. Protein sequence: CASSQAPLRTSGRATDTQYF.

In regard to this clonotype: With a much larger clone just one base away, this may be a read error. The chain has TRBV6-1 and TRBJ2-5, with D perhaps matching TRBD2 (5 bases). The length of the CDR3 is 14 residues. The V end lost 8 bases, the J end lost 5 bases, and 18 bases lay between the germline ends. Germline CDR1 and CDR2: MNHNS and SASEGT. The CDR3 sequence is CASGAELVAETQYF. Written as DNA, the CDR3 is TGTGCCAGCGGTGCGGAACTAGTCGCGGAGACCCAGTACTTC.

The chain joins TRBV7-9 to TRBJ1-1, with D unresolved. CDR1 and CDR2 from the germline V gene are SEHNR and FQNEAQ (reference sequence). V lost 1 base, J lost 4 bases, and 13 bases lay in between. The CDR3 runs to 15 residues. CDR3 sequence reads: CASSLGGSPSTEAFF. The CDR3 DNA reads as TGTGCCAGCAGCTTAGGCGGGTCTCCGAGCACTGAAGCTTTCTTT.

Details on this clonotype: One junction end does not reproduce the germline sequence, and a read error may be involved. The rearrangement links TRBV15 to TRBJ2-7, with D possibly TRBD1 on 6 matching bases. Germline V gene sequence: CDR1 LNHNV, CDR2 YYDKDF (reference sequence). The CDR3 consists of 13 residues. The CDR3 sequence is CATSSGTIYEQYF. The CDR3 nucleotides read TGTGCAACCAGCTCCGGGACAATCTACGAGCAGTACTTC.

A remark on this clonotype: Given a much more abundant clone one base away, this may be a read error. CDR3 amino acids: CASSPNQDTQYF. The CDR3 DNA sequence: TGCGCCAGCAGCCCCAACCAAGATACCCAGTACTTC. V and J are TRBV5-1 and TRBJ2-5, with unresolved D. CDR3 length equals 12 residues. The germline V gene encodes CDR1 SGHRS and CDR2 YFSETQ.

The V gene is TRBV7-9, the J gene TRBJ2-6, with 9 positions matching TRBD1. Germline loops: CDR1 SEHNR, CDR2 FQNEAQ (reference sequence). Unmatched junction bases numbered 2, after V lost 1 base and J lost 1 base. The length of the CDR3 is 17 residues. CDR3 sequence reads: CASSLDRGRSGANVLTF. CDR3 DNA sequence: TGTGCCAGCAGCTTAGACAGGGGGCGGTCTGGGGCCAACGTCCTGACTTTC. Based on the CDR3 plus reference TRBV7-9 and TRBJ2-6, the full variable domain is DTGVSQNPRHKITKRGQNVTFRCDPISEHNRLYWYRQTLGQGPEFLTYFQNEAQLEKSRLLSDRFSAERPKGSFSTLEIQRTEQGDSAMYLCASSLDRGRSGANVLTFGAGSRLTVL.

This clonotype was detected only once. One base away lies a much larger clone, so this may be a sequencing read error. V is TRBV7-9 and J is TRBJ2-7, with 8 bases matching TRBD1. The CDR3 is 12 residues long. CDR1 is SEHNR, CDR2 FQNEAQ, per germline (reference sequence). The CDR3 is CTSSFTGGEQYF. DNA for the CDR3: TGTACCAGCAGCTTCACAGGGGGCGAGCAGTACTTC.

Concerning this clonotype itself: Germline and junction disagree at one end, which may indicate a read error. The rearrangement joins TRBV29-1 to TRBJ2-5; D is ambiguous. Per the germline V gene, CDR1 is SQVTM and CDR2 is ANQGSEA. This CDR3 is 14 amino acids long. CDR3 nucleotides: TGCAGCCTTGACGCAGGAGTGAACCAAGAGACCCAGTACTTC. The encoded protein is CSLDAGVNQETQYF.

This clonotype was recorded a few times. This may be a read error: a much more frequent sequence differs by one nucleotide. The CDR3 does not end in the conserved phenylalanine or tryptophan, so this is likely a read error. This rearrangement joins TRBV14 to TRBJ2-7, with D perhaps TRBD2 (5 bases). Germline-derived CDR1 and CDR2 are SGHDN and FVKESK. Trimming stripped 3 bases from V and 1 base from J, with 13 bases between. This CDR3 comprises 15 residues. The CDR3 region is CASSQATRGSYEQYL. CDR3 nucleotide sequence: TGTGCCAGCAGCCAGGCAACCCGGGGTTCCTACGAGCAGTACCTC.

Turning to this clonotype: A single base separates this from a much larger clone, so it may be a read error. The V and J genes are TRBV12-3 or TRBV12-4 and TRBJ1-1; D possibly corresponds to TRBD1 (6 bases). The CDR3 runs to 14 residues. CDR3 protein: CANSPEQGNTEAFF. The CDR3 nucleotides are TGTGCCAACAGTCCCGAACAGGGAAACACTGAAGCTTTCTTT.

Comments on this clonotype: Its ends do not fully match the called genes, so a read error is possible. The J gene is TRBJ2-2, the V gene TRBV11-2; no reliable D call. The CDR3 runs to 16 residues. Germline CDR1 reads SGHAT; CDR2 reads FQNNGV. CDR3 loop: CASTPRTALNTGELFF. The CDR3 region has the DNA TGCGCCAGCACCCCTAGAACAGCGTTGAATACAGGGGAGCTGTTTTTT.

There are many counts of this clonotype. The rearrangement links TRBV7-8 to TRBJ1-2; D possibly corresponds to TRBD1 (6 bases). The germline V and J ends were trimmed by 5 bases and 7 bases, with 11 bases remaining between them. The germline gives CDR1 SGHVS, CDR2 FQNEAQ. CDR3 length equals 12 residues. Here the CDR3 DNA reads TGTGCCAGCAGCCCAGAGGGGGGTGGCTACACCTTC. Translating gives CASSPEGGGYTF.

This sequence joins TRBV7-3 and TRBJ2-6; no definite D call. V was clipped by 7 bases and J by 0 bases, with 7 bases between them. The CDR3 covers 14 residues. Germline values: CDR1 SGHTA, CDR2 FQGTGA. CDR3 DNA: TGTGCCAGCAAACAGAACTCTGGGGCCAACGTCCTGACTTTC. This codes for CASKQNSGANVLTF.

This clonotype has just a few counts. The V gene is TRBV28, the J gene TRBJ1-6, with D perhaps TRBD1 (5 bases). Germline loops: CDR1 MDHEN, CDR2 SYDVKM. Trimming took 5 bases from V and 8 from J, leaving 16 bases between them. The CDR3 extends over 15 amino acids. The CDR3 nucleotides are TGTGCCAGCAGTGTCCGGGACCCGGAAGATTCACCCCTCCACTTT. Protein sequence: CASSVRDPEDSPLHF.

About this clonotype: A read error is possible here, since a much larger clone lies one base away. The V gene is TRBV5-4, the J gene TRBJ1-3; maybe TRBD1 (6 bases). Germline V gene data show CDR1 as SGHNT and CDR2 as YYREEE (reference sequence). The CDR3 sequence is 13 residues long. This chain's CDR3 is CASSPGTTNSIYF. The CDR3 region has the DNA TGTGCCAGCAGCCCCGGGACAACCAACAGCATATATTTT.

Remarks on this clonotype: At one of its ends the junction is not consistent with the germline gene, which may arise from a read error. The gene calls are TRBV11-2 and TRBJ2-5; no clear D. The CDR3 is 11 residues long. Germline lookup yields CDR1 SGHAT and CDR2 FQNNGV. CDR3 loop: CASSLSETQHF. The CDR3, as DNA: TGTGCCAGCAGCTTAAGTGAGACCCAACACTTC.

With respect to this clonotype: Since the CDR3 does not end with the conserved phenylalanine or tryptophan, this likely comes from a read error. This sequence joins TRBV6-2 or TRBV6-3 and TRBJ2-5, with TRBD1 as a possible D gene (6 bases). CDR1 is MNHEY, CDR2 SVGEGT, per germline. This CDR3 has 13 amino acids. The V and J ends lost 6 bases and 5 bases respectively, with 13 bases between them. The CDR3 DNA is TGTGCCAGCAGAACAGGGTTGGGTGAGACCCAGTACTTG. This gives the protein CASRTGLGETQYL.

Many counts were recorded for this clonotype. J is TRBJ2-7 and V is TRBV7-9; D unresolved. The germline gives CDR1 SEHNR, CDR2 FQNEAQ (reference sequence). V dropped 2 bases and J dropped 1 base, with 9 bases sitting between them. The CDR3 sequence is 14 residues long. The CDR3 DNA sequence: TGTGCCAGCAGCTTATCCGCCGGATCCTACGAGCAGTACTTC. Amino acids: CASSLSAGSYEQYF.

The chain employs TRBV20-1 and TRBJ2-1; 8 bases are a match to TRBD2. Germline CDR1 and CDR2: DFQATT and SNEGSKA (reference sequence). Germline trimming cut 4 bases from V and 3 bases from J; bases unmatched to any gene: 5. CDR3 size: 14 residues. The chain's CDR3 is CSAKTSGLYNEQFF. The CDR3 DNA is TGCAGTGCTAAAACTAGCGGCCTCTACAATGAGCAGTTCTTC.

About this clonotype itself: Its ends do not fully match the called genes, so a read error is possible. The chain carries TRBV11-2 and TRBJ2-5; a weak D match, TRBD2 (7 bases). Per germline, CDR1 SGHAT and CDR2 FQNNGV. This CDR3 contains 16 residues. The CDR3: CVSAEGGGAAFETQYF. CDR3 sequence (DNA): TGTGTCAGCGCCGAGGGGGGGGGCGCGGCGTTTGAGACCCAGTACTTC.

As regards this clonotype: A junction end diverges from the germline sequence, so it may reflect a read error. The V and J genes are TRBV6-4 and TRBJ1-1; no firm D call. This CDR3 region has 17 residues. Looked up from germline, CDR1 is MRHNA and CDR2 is SNTAGT. CDR3 sequence (DNA): TGTGCCAGCAGTGATTCCGACCGAACTGGGTTGAACACCGAAGCTGTCTTT. Its protein is CASSDSDRTGLNTEAVF.

As to this clonotype: With a much larger clone just one base away, this may be a read error. The chain employs TRBV6-6 and TRBJ1-1; no reliable D call. The CDR3 is 13 amino acids. Germline V CDR1 and CDR2: MNHNY, SVGAGI (reference sequence). In nucleotides, the CDR3 is TGTGCCAGCAGTTACAAGGAGAACACTGTAGCTTTCTTT. Translation gives CASSYKENTVAFF.

Points on this clonotype: This may come from a read error, since a much larger clone is one base off. The chain employs TRBV19 and TRBJ2-5, with D perhaps TRBD1 or TRBD2 (5 bases each). The germline V and J ends were trimmed by 7 bases and 0 bases, with 12 bases remaining between them. The CDR3 spans 14 residues. CDR1 LNHDA and CDR2 SQIVND come from the germline V gene (reference sequence). For the CDR3, the DNA is TGTGCCAGTAACACCCCGGGACACCAAGAGACCCAGTACTTC. It encodes CASNTPGHQETQYF.

This clonotype occurred many times. This chain connects TRBV5-6 to TRBJ2-1; D not resolved. Germline V gene data show CDR1 as SGHDT and CDR2 as YYEEEE. V lost 1 base and J lost 6, with 5 bases in between. The CDR3 is 12 residues long. CDR3 sequence: CASSLIRNEQFF. In nucleotides, the CDR3 is TGTGCCAGCAGCTTGATTCGCAATGAGCAGTTCTTC. The full variable domain, its missing parts supplied by reference TRBV5-6 and TRBJ2-1, is DAGVTQSPTHLIKTRGQQVTLRCSPKSGHDTVSWYQQALGQGPQFIFQYYEEEERQRGNFPDRFSGHQFPNYSSELNVNALLLGDSALYLCASSLIRNEQFFGPGTRLTVL.